The 18 T cell receptor beta chains below all came from one sample that was sequenced in a study of T cell repertoires in cytomegalovirus infection. TCRdb redid the calling of the reads with MiXCR, one entry per CDR3 protein. Of about 180,000 distinct CDR3 sequences in the sample, about 17% were seen once. Material for sequencing was CD8+ T cells from PBMCs. The receptors were gathered from a human donor in good health (CMV status not recorded). Some clones in this sample may be carry-over from other donors' samples.

The J gene is TRBJ2-7, the V gene TRBV29-1, with 7 bases matching TRBD1. This CDR3 is 13 amino acids long. With V trimmed by 2 bases and J by 2 bases, 3 bases remained unmatched. CDR1 is SQVTM and CDR2 is ANQGSEA in the germline V gene. The CDR3 reads CSVERDSPYEQYF. The DNA of the CDR3 is TGCAGCGTTGAACGGGACAGTCCCTACGAGCAGTACTTC.

V gene TRBV20-1 combines with J gene TRBJ1-3, with D hard to call. The germline gives CDR1 DFQATT, CDR2 SNEGSKA (reference sequence). The V end was cut by 5 bases, the J end by 2 bases, with 13 bases between. The CDR3 extends over 14 amino acids. The CDR3 loop reads CSAVRTETGNTIYF. The CDR3 nucleotides read TGCAGTGCTGTTCGGACTGAGACTGGAAACACCATATATTTT.

The CDR3 loop reads CASSIVRRTGNDGYTF. The CDR3 DNA reads TGTGCCAGTAGTATAGTACGTCGGACAGGGAATGATGGCTACACCTTC. The chain combines TRBV19 with TRBJ1-2; TRBD1 aligns across 8 bases. The CDR3 has 16 residues. Per the germline V gene, CDR1 is LNHDA and CDR2 is SQIVND (reference sequence). The V and J ends lost 1 base and 6 bases, in that order; junction bases with no gene match: 10.

This clonotype was seen only a few times. The CDR3 spells CASSQDLGGQSLNYGYTF. CDR3 DNA sequence: TGCGCCAGCAGCCAAGATTTGGGGGGACAGAGTTTAAACTATGGCTACACCTTC. The rearrangement joins TRBV4-3 to TRBJ1-2; 7 nucleotides align to TRBD1. Germline V gene sequence: CDR1 LGHNA, CDR2 YSLEER. Losses at the gene ends were 0 bases for V and 2 bases for J; bases not matched to a gene: 12. This CDR3 spans 18 amino acids.

The table lists this clonotype with a few counts. V and J are TRBV30 and TRBJ1-2; unclear D gene. V shed 0 bases and J shed 4 bases, with 3 bases lying between them. CDR1 and CDR2 (germline): GTSNPN, SVGIG (reference sequence). CDR3 length: 11 amino acids. The CDR3 region is CAWSVSYGYTF. Here the CDR3 DNA reads TGTGCCTGGAGTGTCAGCTATGGCTACACCTTC.

The V call is TRBV11-3, the J call TRBJ2-3, with D perhaps TRBD2 (6 bases). V was clipped by 4 bases and J by 2 bases, with 19 bases between them. This CDR3 contains 17 residues. CDR1 and CDR2 from the germline V gene are SGHNT and YENEEA. CDR3 nucleotide sequence: TGTGCCAGCAGCTCCCGACTAGGCGGGGCACTCACAGATACGCAGTATTTT. Protein sequence: CASSSRLGGALTDTQYF. Based on the CDR3 plus reference TRBV11-3 and TRBJ2-3, the full variable domain is EAGVVQSPRYKIIEKKQPVAFWCNPISGHNTLYWYLQNLGQGPELLIRYENEEAVDDSQLPKDRFSAERLKGVDSTLKIQPAELGDSAVYLCASSSRLGGALTDTQYFGPGTRLTVL.

This clonotype has only a few counts. The chain is built from TRBV4-3 and TRBJ2-1; the match to TRBD2 covers 8 bases. Germline values: CDR1 LGHNA, CDR2 YSLEER. V was pared by 2 bases and J by 5 bases, with 8 bases of the junction left unmatched. The CDR3 runs 16 residues. The DNA for the CDR3 is TGCGCCAGCAGCCAAACTCCTAGCGGGCCGAACAATGAGCAGTTCTTC. Its protein is CASSQTPSGPNNEQFF.

This clonotype has a handful of counts. V and J are TRBV14 and TRBJ2-3; TRBD1 or TRBD2 may be the D gene (5 bases each). The ends were cut back, 0 bases at V and 0 bases at J, with 7 bases in the middle. The CDR3 runs 15 residues. Germline V gene data show CDR1 as SGHDN and CDR2 as FVKESK. In DNA form, the CDR3 reads TGTGCCAGCAGCCAAGACCGGGACAGCACAGATACGCAGTATTTT. It encodes CASSQDRDSTDTQYF.

The rearrangement joins TRBV20-1 to TRBJ2-7; 10 bases are shared with TRBD2. V lost 6 bases to trimming and J lost 5 bases; unmatched junction nucleotides: 13. Germline V gene data show CDR1 as DFQATT and CDR2 as SNEGSKA (reference sequence). The CDR3 sequence is 15 residues long. The CDR3 loop is CSAAGLAGDPDEQYF. The CDR3 DNA reads as TGCAGTGCCGCGGGCCTAGCGGGGGATCCCGACGAGCAGTACTTC.

The J gene is TRBJ2-6, the V gene TRBV20-1, with D unresolved. The CDR3 contains 14 residues. Germline V gene data show CDR1 as DFQATT and CDR2 as SNEGSKA (reference sequence). V dropped 6 bases and J dropped 0 bases, with 9 bases sitting between them. The CDR3, as DNA: TGCAGTGCGTCGGAGAGCTCTGGGGCCAACGTCCTGACTTTC. Its translation is CSASESSGANVLTF.

V usage is TRBV7-2 and J usage is TRBJ2-7; D is undetermined. The CDR3 extends over 13 amino acids. Germline values: CDR1 SGHTA, CDR2 FQGNSA. Trimming pared 1 base from V and 6 bases from J, leaving 10 bases between. In nucleotides, the CDR3 is TGTGCCAGCAGCTTAGGAGAGGTCAGCGAGCAGTACTTC. It translates to CASSLGEVSEQYF.

A few counts support this clonotype. This chain connects TRBV5-6 to TRBJ1-1, with 12 bases fitting TRBD1. The V gene's germline CDR1 is SGHDT and CDR2 YYEEEE. The CDR3 loop spans 14 amino acids. V lost 4 bases to trimming and J lost 10 bases; unmatched junction nucleotides: 8. The CDR3 DNA reads as TGTGCCAGCAGCGCCGGGACAGGGGGCCTTGGAGCTTTCTTT. Translated, it gives CASSAGTGGLGAFF. Using reference TRBV5-6 and TRBJ1-1 for the parts outside the CDR3, the full variable domain is DAGVTQSPTHLIKTRGQQVTLRCSPKSGHDTVSWYQQALGQGPQFIFQYYEEEERQRGNFPDRFSGHQFPNYSSELNVNALLLGDSALYLCASSAGTGGLGAFFGQGTRLTVV.

This clonotype has only a few counts. The CDR3 region is CSVDRDRAGQETQYF. CDR3 bases: TGCAGCGTGGACAGGGACAGGGCAGGGCAAGAGACCCAGTACTTC. The genes are TRBV29-1 and TRBJ2-5; 9 bases agree with TRBD1. CDR3 length equals 15 residues. V lost 6 bases to trimming and J lost 2 bases; unmatched junction nucleotides: 10. The germline V gene has CDR1 SQVTM and CDR2 ANQGSEA.

The rearrangement links TRBV29-1 to TRBJ1-2, with TRBD1 matching over 11 bases. This CDR3 contains 14 residues. From germline, CDR1 is SQVTM and CDR2 ANQGSEA. The V gene end was trimmed by 8 bases and the J gene end by 5 bases; junction bases not matched to a gene: 10. The CDR3 sequence: CSTLDRDRGYGYTF. CDR3 DNA: TGCAGCACCCTGGACCGGGACAGGGGGTATGGCTACACCTTC.

This chain's CDR3 is CASSFDPGGVVTEAFF. The CDR3 coding sequence is TGTGCCAGCAGCTTCGACCCTGGCGGGGTTGTCACTGAAGCTTTCTTT. The chain is built from TRBV7-6 and TRBJ1-1, with D unclear. The V gene's germline CDR1 is SGHVS and CDR2 FNYEAQ. The CDR3 totals 16 residues. Trimming pared 3 bases from V and 4 bases from J, leaving 18 bases between.

J is TRBJ2-7 and V is TRBV12-3 or TRBV12-4, with D unresolved. V was pared by 0 bases and J by 1 base, with 4 bases between. The CDR3 sequence is 13 residues long. The CDR3 coding sequence is TGTGCCAGCAGTTTAGCGATTTCCTACGAGCAGTACTTC. It translates to CASSLAISYEQYF.

This clonotype is categorized as medium-sized. This chain connects TRBV7-9 to TRBJ1-1, with TRBD1 matching 7 bases. Germline CDR1 reads SEHNR; CDR2 reads FQNEAQ (reference sequence). The CDR3 covers 14 residues. The ends lost 4 bases at V and 10 bases at J; junction bases unmatched: 12. The CDR3 DNA reads as TGTGCCAGCAGCTCGGGGACAGTCGCTCAGGGAGCTTTCTTT. Its protein is CASSSGTVAQGAFF. The whole variable domain, filled in from reference TRBV7-9 and TRBJ1-1, reads DTGVSQNPRHKITKRGQNVTFRCDPISEHNRLYWYRQTLGQGPEFLTYFQNEAQLEKSRLLSDRFSAERPKGSFSTLEIQRTEQGDSAMYLCASSSGTVAQGAFFGQGTRLTVV.

Many counts were recorded for this clonotype. The chain employs TRBV7-2 and TRBJ2-1, with 10 bases aligning to TRBD2. This CDR3 contains 16 residues. Germline lookup yields CDR1 SGHTA and CDR2 FQGNSA. J gave up 5 bases and V 6 bases, and 10 bases lay outside the gene matches. CDR3 sequence (DNA): TGTGCCAGCAGGAGCGGGGGGGCCATGATTGACAATGAGCAGTTCTTC. Translated, it gives CASRSGGAMIDNEQFF.